This T cell receptor beta chain was sequenced in a study of tumor-infiltrating lymphocytes in primary liver carcinoma. Study at large: With diameters of roughly 4 to 10 cm, tumors were stage T1-T3 N0M0.

Germline assignment: CDR1 SGHAT and CDR2 FQNNGV. The V end lost 2 bases, the J end lost 5 bases, and 13 bases lay between the germline ends. The CDR3 is 14 amino acids. Regarding this clonotype: Its antigen is not identified. This may come from a read error, since a much larger clone is one base off.

The input was approximately 0.45 ug total RNA; TCR beta cDNA was made from it with a constant-region primer. The TCR beta library was amplified through three nested multiplex PCR rounds in a modified ARM-PCR procedure. TRBV1-TRBV30 forward primers paired with a C-beta reverse primer drove the first two PCR rounds, about 9 cycles each. MiXCR, run by TCRdb on the multiplex PCR reads, gives a single entry per CDR3 protein. The sample includes around 170,000 distinct CDR3 sequences, roughly three fifths of them seen just once. Points from the study as a whole: Overlap in tumor-adjacent and tumor-blood pairs fell below that of tumor region pairs.

Germline DNA was extracted too, while blood RNA derived from unsorted whole blood. The receptor was derived from a man aged 40-50 years with primary liver carcinoma and hepatitis B virus infection. J is TRBJ2-7 and V is TRBV11-2, with D unresolved. The sample comprised peripheral blood. The CDR3 DNA is TGTGCCAGCAGCTTATTCTCAGAGAGCCACGAGCAGTACTTC. Its protein is CASSLFSESHEQYF.